This TCR beta chain emerged from a study of cytomegalovirus exposure and HLA in healthy donors. CDR3 length: 14 residues. V lost 3 bases to trimming and J lost 5 bases, with 14 bases between them. The germline gives CDR1 SGHRS, CDR2 YFSETQ. Study observations and caveats: 164 TCR beta chains were listed as cytomegalovirus-associated. The tendency of first-cohort TCR clusters to co-occur in the roughly 130 validation repertoires emerged from a later analysis.

Of note for this clone: Its matching antigen is unknown.

Clones were sequenced by immunoSEQ multiplex PCR, and TCRdb holds only the in-frame ones, with some missing. The sample contains over 60,000 clones, about 96% of which appear only once. This sequence originates from a man aged 18 to 30 in good health and CMV-seronegative. The rearrangement uses TRBV5-1 and TRBJ2-5, with D possibly being TRBD1 (6 bases). Sequenced material: PBMCs. The CDR3 DNA reads as TGCGCCAGCAGCTCGCCGGGACAAGTCGAGACCCAGTACTTC. Amino acid sequence: CASSSPGQVETQYF.